Included here is one T cell receptor (beta chain) sequence, with context. The data derive from a study of shared clonotypes between healthy human individuals. V was trimmed by 5 bases and J by 5 bases, leaving 21 bases between them. The length of the CDR3 is 17 residues. Germline CDR1 reads MNHEY; CDR2 reads SMNVEV (reference sequence). The repertoire was sequenced with immunoSEQ multiplex PCR; TCRdb's copy has only in-frame clones and lacks some. The sample consists of some 2.1 million clones, 85% to 95% of them appearing once. The sample consisted of naive CD4+ T cells sorted from blood. Subset described: CD45RA+ positively selected. The rearrangement uses TRBV27 and TRBJ1-4, with D tentatively TRBD1 (6 bases). This TCR was sampled from a man younger than 35 in good health. CDR3 DNA sequence: TGTGCCAGCAGTCCCTGGAGGGGGGCCTCAGGCAATGAAAAACTGTTTTTT. Its translation: CASSPWRGASGNEKLFF.